This T cell receptor (beta chain) stems from a study of early stage breast cancer tumors. General study results and limits: In about 85% of the 16 patients, blood comparison separated tumor from normal breast. Tumors had about 2.4-fold higher T cell density and higher clonality than adjacent normal breast tissue.

Each sample had two DNA replicates, about 0.52 ug blood or about 1.5 ug tissue. The method was immunoSEQ multiplex PCR; TCRdb's version includes in-frame clones alone and lacks a portion of them. Of about 8,400 clones listed, 77% are singletons. This CDR3 is built from 13 residues. Trimming removed 5 bases from V and 5 bases from J, with 10 bases in between. Germline values: CDR1 SGHRS, CDR2 YFSETQ. Remarks on this clone: The target antigen is unknown.

The genes are TRBV5-1 and TRBJ2-2, with no clear D. Sequenced input: normal breast tissue next to the tumor. The TCR was taken from a person between 55 and 70 years old with breast cancer. The CDR3 DNA sequence: TGCGCCAGCAGGCAAGAGGTTACCGGGGAGCTGTTTTTT. Translation: CASRQEVTGELFF.